This passage covers 7 T cell receptor beta chains from one sample sequenced in a study of T cell repertoires in cytomegalovirus infection (dated by TCRdb to between 2019 and 2020). The sample's treatment or condition label, decoded: in vitro stimulation with specific CMV peptide epitopes to enrich CMV-specific T cells. These receptors lack a known antigen. The sequencer listed for this sample is Illumina HiSeq 1500. TCRdb reanalyzed the raw reads on its own, using fastp at Q25 for trimming and MiXCR for clone calling, and kept in-frame beta chains. Rows with one shared CDR3 protein collapse into an entry with the most common genes and DNA. Present in this sample are over 250,000 distinct CDR3 sequences, under 25% of which were seen just once. The biggest ten clones account for approximately 19% of the sample. This specimen was cultured PBMCs, taken from culture after CMV antigen stimulation. These receptors were collected from a human donor in good health (CMV status not recorded). Some clones in this sample may be carry-over from other donors' samples.

This clonotype was recorded a few times. CDR3 protein: CASSSGQEQFF. For the CDR3, the DNA is TGCGCCAGCAGCTCAGGTCAAGAGCAGTTCTTC. This chain connects TRBV5-1 to TRBJ2-1; no clear D. Germline V gene lookup returns CDR1 SGHRS and CDR2 YFSETQ. This CDR3 spans 11 amino acids. V shed 3 bases and J shed 10 bases, with 8 bases lying between them. The full variable domain, with the rest looked up from reference TRBV5-1 and TRBJ2-1, is KAGVTQTPRYLIKTRGQQVTLSCSPISGHRSVSWYQQTPGQGLQFLFEYFSETQRNKGNFPGRFSGRQFSNSRSEMNVSTLELGDSALYLCASSSGQEQFFGPGTRLTVL.

The sample holds a few counts of this clonotype. V usage is TRBV29-1 and J usage is TRBJ2-1, with a weak D call TRBD1 (6 bases). V lost 7 bases and J 11 bases, leaving 15 bases between the germline ends. Germline-derived CDR1 and CDR2 are SQVTM and ANQGSEA. The CDR3 loop spans 11 amino acids. The CDR3 bases are TGCAGCGCCACCGGGTGGGACAAGCAGTTCTTC. This sequence encodes CSATGWDKQFF.

V usage is TRBV5-1 and J usage is TRBJ2-7, with TRBD1 as a possible D gene (5 bases). CDR3 length: 14 residues. CDR1 is SGHRS, CDR2 YFSETQ, per germline. V was cut by 5 bases and J by 0 bases, with 12 bases left in between. The CDR3 DNA follows: TGCGCCAGCAGACAGGATCCGAGCTCCTACGAGCAGTACGTC. Residues: CASRQDPSSYEQYV.

This clonotype occurred many times. This sequence joins TRBV7-8 and TRBJ1-2, with no clear D. The CDR3 length is 14 residues. CDR1 and CDR2 from the germline V gene are SGHVS and FQNEAQ. Trimming cost V 1 base and J 2 bases, with 8 bases left between them. The CDR3: CASSLERFNYGYTF. The CDR3 DNA follows: TGTGCCAGCAGCTTAGAACGCTTCAACTATGGCTACACCTTC. Combining the CDR3 with reference TRBV7-8 and TRBJ1-2 gives the whole variable domain GAGVSQSPRYKVAKRGQDVALRCDPISGHVSLFWYQQALGQGPEFLTYFQNEAQLDKSGLPSDRFFAERPEGSVSTLKIQRTQQEDSAVYLCASSLERFNYGYTFGSGTRLTVV.

This clonotype has a handful of counts. The rearrangement uses TRBV6-2 or TRBV6-3 and TRBJ2-7; 10 positions agree with TRBD1. V shed 2 bases, J shed 2 bases, and the junction held 3 bases outside the gene matches. There are 15 residues in the CDR3. Germline V lookup: CDR1 MNHEY, CDR2 SVGEGT. The CDR3 DNA is TGTGCCAGCAGTTACGGACAGGGGGTAACCTACGAGCAGTACGTC. Protein: CASSYGQGVTYEQYV.

This clonotype has only a few counts. This chain joins TRBV5-6 and TRBJ1-2, with D perhaps matching TRBD1 (5 bases). Germline loops: CDR1 SGHDT, CDR2 YYEEEE. The CDR3 runs to 13 residues. Trimming removed 0 bases at V and 7 bases at J, with 10 bases between. As DNA, the CDR3 is TGTGCCAGCAGCTTGGCACAGGTCACTGGCTACACCTTC. As protein: CASSLAQVTGYTF.

The rearrangement joins TRBV7-2 to TRBJ1-2; D call uncertain. CDR1 is SGHTA and CDR2 is FQGNSA in the germline V gene. CDR3 length: 12 amino acids. V lost 8 bases, J lost 2 bases, and 9 bases lay in between. This CDR3 reads CASFLQNYGYTF. The CDR3 bases are TGTGCCAGCTTTTTACAGAACTATGGCTACACCTTC. The full variable domain, in which reference TRBV7-2 and TRBJ1-2 provide the parts outside the CDR3, is GAGVSQSPSNKVTEKGKDVELRCDPISGHTALYWYRQSLGQGLEFLIYFQGNSAPDKSGLPSDRFSAERTGGSVSTLTIQRTQQEDSAVYLCASFLQNYGYTFGSGTRLTVV.